This T cell receptor (beta chain) was recovered during a study of T cells in Graves' hyperthyroidism and ophthalmopathy. Those patients with uncontrolled infection, other autoimmune disease, pregnancy or lactation were excluded. Using RNA transcripts as the source, TCR beta CDR3 regions were amplified. An initial round of RT-PCR targeting the TCR CDR3 relied on the HTBI primer set. TCRdb reanalysed the multiplex PCR reads using MiXCR and keeps one entry per CDR3 protein. The sample lists around 420,000 distinct CDR3 sequences; 15% to 18% were seen once. This clonotype was detected a few times. The sequence was obtained from a woman between 18 and 29 years old with Graves' hyperthyroidism. The material sequenced was blood.

DNA of the CDR3: TGTGCCAGCAGTTTAATTGGTGTTCCTGAAGCTTTCTTT. It yields the protein CASSLIGVPEAFF. The chain couples TRBV28 to TRBJ1-1; D not certain. The CDR3 runs to 13 residues. Trimming took 2 bases from V and 6 from J, leaving 10 bases between them. Germline CDR1 and CDR2: MDHEN and SYDVKM.